This TCR beta chain was identified in a study of T cell changes during pregnancy in multiple sclerosis. This clone is labeled medium-sized. The sample carries other DNA sequences with the same CDR3. Between the trimmed V and J ends, which lost 2 bases and 8 bases, there was a span of 9 bases. The CDR3 totals 12 residues. Germline V gene lookup returns CDR1 MNHEY and CDR2 SVGAGI. TCRdb's copy holds only in-frame clones and misses some; the assay was immunoSEQ multiplex PCR. This table holds 50,000 to 65,000 clones, about 91% found once. Sequenced material: peripheral blood, taken after pregnancy. This clonotype was sampled from a female donor with multiple sclerosis, enrolled in a pregnancy study. V is TRBV6-5 and J is TRBJ1-2, with D perhaps matching TRBD1 (5 bases). The CDR3 spells CASSYGGIGYTF. The CDR3 DNA is TGTGCCAGCAGTTACGGGGGGATCGGCTACACCTTC.